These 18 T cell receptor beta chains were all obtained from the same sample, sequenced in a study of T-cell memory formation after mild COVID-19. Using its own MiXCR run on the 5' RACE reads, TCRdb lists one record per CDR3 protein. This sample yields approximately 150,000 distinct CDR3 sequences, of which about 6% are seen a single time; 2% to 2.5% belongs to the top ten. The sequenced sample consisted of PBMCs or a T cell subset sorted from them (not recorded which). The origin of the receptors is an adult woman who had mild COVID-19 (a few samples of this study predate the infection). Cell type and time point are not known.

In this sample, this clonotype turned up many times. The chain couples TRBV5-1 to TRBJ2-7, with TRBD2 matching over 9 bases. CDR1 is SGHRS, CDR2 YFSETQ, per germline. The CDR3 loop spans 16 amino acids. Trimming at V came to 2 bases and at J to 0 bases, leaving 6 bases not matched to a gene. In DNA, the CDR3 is TGCGCCAGCAGCTTTTTAGCGGGGGCCGTCTCCTACGAGCAGTACTTC. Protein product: CASSFLAGAVSYEQYF.

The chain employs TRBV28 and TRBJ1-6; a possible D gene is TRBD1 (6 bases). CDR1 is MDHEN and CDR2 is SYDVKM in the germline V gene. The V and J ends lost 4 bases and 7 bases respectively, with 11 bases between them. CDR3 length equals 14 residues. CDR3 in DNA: TGTGCCAGCAGTTGGGGGGGGCCGAATTCACCCCTCCACTTT. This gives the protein CASSWGGPNSPLHF.

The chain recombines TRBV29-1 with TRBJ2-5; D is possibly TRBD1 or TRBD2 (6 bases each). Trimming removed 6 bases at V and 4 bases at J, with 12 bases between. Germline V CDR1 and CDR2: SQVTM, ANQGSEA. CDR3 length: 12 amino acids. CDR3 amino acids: CSVEGTRETQYF. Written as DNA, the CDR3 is TGCAGCGTGGAGGGGACAAGAGAGACCCAGTACTTC.

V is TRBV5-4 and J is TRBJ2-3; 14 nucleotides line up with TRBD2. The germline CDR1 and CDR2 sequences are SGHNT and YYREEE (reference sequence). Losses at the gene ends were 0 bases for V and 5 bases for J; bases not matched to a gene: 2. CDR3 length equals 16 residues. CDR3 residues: CASSLGGTSGRDTQYF. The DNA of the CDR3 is TGTGCCAGCAGCTTGGGGGGGACTAGCGGGAGAGATACGCAGTATTTT.

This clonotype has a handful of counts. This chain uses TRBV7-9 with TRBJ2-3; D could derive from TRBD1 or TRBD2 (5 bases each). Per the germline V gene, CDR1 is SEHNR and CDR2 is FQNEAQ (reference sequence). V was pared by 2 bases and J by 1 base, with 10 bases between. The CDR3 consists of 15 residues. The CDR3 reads CASSLPGARTDTQYF. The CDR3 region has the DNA TGTGCCAGCAGCTTACCCGGGGCCCGCACAGATACGCAGTATTTT.

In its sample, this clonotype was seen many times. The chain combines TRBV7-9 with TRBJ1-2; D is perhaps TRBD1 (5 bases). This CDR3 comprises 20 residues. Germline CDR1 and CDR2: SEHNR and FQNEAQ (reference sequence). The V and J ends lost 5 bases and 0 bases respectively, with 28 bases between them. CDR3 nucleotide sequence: TGTGCCAGCAGCGAAAATAGAGGTCAGACAGAAATATCGACTAACTATGGCTACACCTTC. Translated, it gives CASSENRGQTEISTNYGYTF. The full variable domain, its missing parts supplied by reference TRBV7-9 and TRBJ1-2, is DTGVSQNPRHKITKRGQNVTFRCDPISEHNRLYWYRQTLGQGPEFLTYFQNEAQLEKSRLLSDRFSAERPKGSFSTLEIQRTEQGDSAMYLCASSENRGQTEISTNYGYTFGSGTRLTVV.

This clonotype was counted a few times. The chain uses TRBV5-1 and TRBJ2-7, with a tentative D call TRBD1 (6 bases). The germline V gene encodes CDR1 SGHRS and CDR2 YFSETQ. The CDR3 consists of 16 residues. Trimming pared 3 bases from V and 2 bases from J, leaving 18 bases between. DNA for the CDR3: TGCGCCAGCAGCTCCCGCCGTACGGGACACCCCTACGAGCAGTACTTC. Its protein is CASSSRRTGHPYEQYF.

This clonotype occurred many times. This CDR3 is CSVPGQVYNEQFF. The CDR3 DNA follows: TGCAGTGTCCCGGGACAGGTATACAATGAGCAGTTCTTC. The chain joins TRBV20-1 to TRBJ2-1, with 8 bases matching TRBD1. The germline gives CDR1 DFQATT, CDR2 SNEGSKA (reference sequence). V lost 7 bases and J lost 4; bases outside the gene matches: 6. The CDR3 is made up of 13 amino acids.

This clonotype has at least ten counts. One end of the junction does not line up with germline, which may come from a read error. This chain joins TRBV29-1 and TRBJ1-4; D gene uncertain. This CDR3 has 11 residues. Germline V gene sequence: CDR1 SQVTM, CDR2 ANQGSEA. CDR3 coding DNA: TGCAGCGTTAACTTGGGTGGAACAGCCCTTTTT. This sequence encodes CSVNLGGTALF. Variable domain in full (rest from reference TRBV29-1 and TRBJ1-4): SAVISQKPSRDICQRGTSLTIQCQVDSQVTMMFWYRQQPGQSLTLIATANQGSEATYESGFVIDKFPISRPNLTFSTLTVSNMSPEDSSIYLCSVNLGGTALFGSGTQLSVL.

The CDR3 DNA is TGCGCCACCCAGACAGGGACTAGCGGGATGGCTGAGCAGTTCTTC. This codes for CATQTGTSGMAEQFF. The chain carries TRBV5-1 and TRBJ2-1; 13 bases match TRBD2. Germline V gives CDR1 SGHRS, CDR2 YFSETQ. V shed 9 bases and J 9 bases; nucleotides not matched to a gene: 12. The length of the CDR3 is 15 residues.

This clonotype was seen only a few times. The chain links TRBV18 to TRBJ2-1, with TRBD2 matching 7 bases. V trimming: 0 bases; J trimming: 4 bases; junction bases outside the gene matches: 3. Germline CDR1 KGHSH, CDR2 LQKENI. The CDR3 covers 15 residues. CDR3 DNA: TGTGCCAGCTCACCACCAGGGCGGGAGTACAATGAGCAGTTCTTC. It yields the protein CASSPPGREYNEQFF.

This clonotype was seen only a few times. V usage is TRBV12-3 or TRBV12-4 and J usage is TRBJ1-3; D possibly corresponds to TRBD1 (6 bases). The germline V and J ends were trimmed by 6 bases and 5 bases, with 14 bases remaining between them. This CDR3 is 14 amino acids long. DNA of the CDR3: TGTGCCAGCAGCTTACAGGGCGTGAGAAACACCATATATTTT. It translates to CASSLQGVRNTIYF.

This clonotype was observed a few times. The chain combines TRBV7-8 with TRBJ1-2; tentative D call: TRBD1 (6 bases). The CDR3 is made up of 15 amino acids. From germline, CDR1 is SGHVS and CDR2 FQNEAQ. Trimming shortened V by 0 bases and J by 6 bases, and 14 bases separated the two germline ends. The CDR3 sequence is CASSLASGRGDGYTF. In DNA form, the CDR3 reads TGTGCCAGCAGCTTAGCGTCGGGCAGGGGCGATGGCTACACCTTC.

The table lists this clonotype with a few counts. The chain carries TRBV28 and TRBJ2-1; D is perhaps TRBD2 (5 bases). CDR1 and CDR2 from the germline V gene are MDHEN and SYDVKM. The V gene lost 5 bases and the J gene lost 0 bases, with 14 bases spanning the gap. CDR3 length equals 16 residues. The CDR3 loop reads CASSAYGDSSYNEQFF. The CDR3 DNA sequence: TGTGCCAGCAGTGCATACGGGGATAGCTCCTACAATGAGCAGTTCTTC.

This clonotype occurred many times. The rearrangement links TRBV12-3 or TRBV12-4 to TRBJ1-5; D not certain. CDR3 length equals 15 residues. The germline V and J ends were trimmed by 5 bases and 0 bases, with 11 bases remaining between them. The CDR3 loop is CASSKRAVSNQPQHF. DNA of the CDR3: TGTGCCAGCAGTAAGAGGGCAGTTAGCAATCAGCCCCAGCATTTT.

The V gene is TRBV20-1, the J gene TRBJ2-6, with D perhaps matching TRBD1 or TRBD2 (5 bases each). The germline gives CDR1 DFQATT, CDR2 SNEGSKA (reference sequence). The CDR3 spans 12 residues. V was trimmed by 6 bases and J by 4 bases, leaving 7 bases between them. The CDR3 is CSAGVGANVLTF. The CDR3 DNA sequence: TGCAGTGCGGGGGTCGGGGCCAACGTCCTGACTTTC.

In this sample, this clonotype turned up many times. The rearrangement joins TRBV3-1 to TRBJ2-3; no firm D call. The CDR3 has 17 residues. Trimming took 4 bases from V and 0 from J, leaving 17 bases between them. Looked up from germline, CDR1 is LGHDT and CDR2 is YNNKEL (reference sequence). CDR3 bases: TGTGCCAGCAGCCCCTCGATGGGTCGCCTTAGCACAGATACGCAGTATTTT. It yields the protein CASSPSMGRLSTDTQYF.

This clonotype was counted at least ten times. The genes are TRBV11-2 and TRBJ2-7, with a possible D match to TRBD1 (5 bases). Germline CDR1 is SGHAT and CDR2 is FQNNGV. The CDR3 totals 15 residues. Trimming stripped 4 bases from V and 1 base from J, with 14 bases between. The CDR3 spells CASSSQRTLSYEQYF. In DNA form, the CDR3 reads TGTGCCAGCAGCTCCCAGAGGACACTGTCCTACGAGCAGTACTTC.